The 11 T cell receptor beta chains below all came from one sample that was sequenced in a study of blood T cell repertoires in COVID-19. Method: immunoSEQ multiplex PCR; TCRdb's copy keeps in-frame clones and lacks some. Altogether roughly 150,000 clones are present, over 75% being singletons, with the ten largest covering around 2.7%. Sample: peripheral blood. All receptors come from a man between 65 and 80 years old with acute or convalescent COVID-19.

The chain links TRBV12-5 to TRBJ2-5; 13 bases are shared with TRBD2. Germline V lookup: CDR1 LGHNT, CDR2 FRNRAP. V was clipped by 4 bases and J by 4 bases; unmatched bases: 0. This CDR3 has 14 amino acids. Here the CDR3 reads CASGWTSGRETQYF. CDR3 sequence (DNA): TGTGCTAGTGGTTGGACTAGCGGGAGAGAGACCCAGTACTTC.

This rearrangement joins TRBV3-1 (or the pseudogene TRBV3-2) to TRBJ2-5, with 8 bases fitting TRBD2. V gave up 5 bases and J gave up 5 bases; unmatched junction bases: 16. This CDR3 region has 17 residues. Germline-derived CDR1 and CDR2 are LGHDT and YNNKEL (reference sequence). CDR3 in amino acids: CASSSMRGAPLGETQYF. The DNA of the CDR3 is TGTGCCAGCAGCTCAATGCGGGGGGCTCCATTGGGGGAGACCCAGTACTTC.

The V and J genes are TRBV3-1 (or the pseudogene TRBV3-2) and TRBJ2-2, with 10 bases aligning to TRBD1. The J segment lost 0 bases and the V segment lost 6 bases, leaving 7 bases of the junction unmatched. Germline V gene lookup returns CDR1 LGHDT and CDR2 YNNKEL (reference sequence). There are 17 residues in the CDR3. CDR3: CASSLTGQGANTGELFF. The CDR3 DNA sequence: TGTGCCAGCAGTCTTACTGGACAGGGGGCGAACACCGGGGAGCTGTTTTTT.

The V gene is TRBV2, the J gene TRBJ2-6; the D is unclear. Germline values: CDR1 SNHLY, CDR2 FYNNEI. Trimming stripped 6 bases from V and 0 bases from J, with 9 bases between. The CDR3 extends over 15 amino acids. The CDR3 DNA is TGTGCCAGCAGAACACAGAGCTCTGGGGCCAACGTCCTGACTTTC. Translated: CASRTQSSGANVLTF.

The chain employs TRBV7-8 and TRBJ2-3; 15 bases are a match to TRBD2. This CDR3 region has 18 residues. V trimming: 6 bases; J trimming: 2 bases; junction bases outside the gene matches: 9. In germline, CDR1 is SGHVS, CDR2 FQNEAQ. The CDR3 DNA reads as TGTGCCAGCAGGGGACTAGCGGGGGGCCTGAGGTCCACAGATACGCAGTATTTT. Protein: CASRGLAGGLRSTDTQYF.

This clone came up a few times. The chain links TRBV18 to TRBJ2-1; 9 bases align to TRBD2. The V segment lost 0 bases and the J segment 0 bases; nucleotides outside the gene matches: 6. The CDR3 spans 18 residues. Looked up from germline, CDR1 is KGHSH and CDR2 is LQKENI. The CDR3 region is CASSPPAGGPASYNEQFF. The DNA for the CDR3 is TGTGCCAGCTCACCACCGGCGGGAGGGCCCGCCTCCTACAATGAGCAGTTCTTC.

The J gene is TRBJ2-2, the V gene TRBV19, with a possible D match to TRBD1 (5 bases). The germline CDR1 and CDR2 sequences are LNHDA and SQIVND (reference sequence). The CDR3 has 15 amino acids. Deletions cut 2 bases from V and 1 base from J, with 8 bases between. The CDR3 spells CASSIRGLNTGELFF. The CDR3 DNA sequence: TGTGCCAGTAGTATAAGGGGATTGAACACCGGGGAGCTGTTTTTT.

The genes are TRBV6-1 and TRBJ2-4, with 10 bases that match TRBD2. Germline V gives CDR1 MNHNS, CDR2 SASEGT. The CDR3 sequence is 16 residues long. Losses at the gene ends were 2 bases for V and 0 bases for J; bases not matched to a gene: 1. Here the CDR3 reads CASSEIAGGAKNIQYF. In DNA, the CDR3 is TGTGCCAGCAGTGAAATAGCGGGGGGAGCCAAAAACATTCAGTACTTC.

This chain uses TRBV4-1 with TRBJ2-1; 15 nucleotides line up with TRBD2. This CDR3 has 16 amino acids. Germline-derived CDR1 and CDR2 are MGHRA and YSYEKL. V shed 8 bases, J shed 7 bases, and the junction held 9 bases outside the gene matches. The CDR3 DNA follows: TGCGCCAGCTCCCCTCCCGGGACTAGCGGGAGGAATGAGCAGTTCTTC. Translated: CASSPPGTSGRNEQFF.

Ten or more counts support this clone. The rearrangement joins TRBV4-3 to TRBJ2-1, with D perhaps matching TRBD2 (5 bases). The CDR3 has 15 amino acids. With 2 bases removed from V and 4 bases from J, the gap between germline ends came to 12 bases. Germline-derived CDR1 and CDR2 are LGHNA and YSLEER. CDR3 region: CASSQLPRGYNEQFF. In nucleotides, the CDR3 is TGCGCCAGCAGCCAATTACCTAGAGGGTACAATGAGCAGTTCTTC.

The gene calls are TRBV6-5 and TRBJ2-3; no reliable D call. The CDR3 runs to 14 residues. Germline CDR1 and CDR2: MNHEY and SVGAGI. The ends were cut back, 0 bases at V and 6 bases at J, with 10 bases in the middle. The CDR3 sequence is CASSYSYEVDTQYF. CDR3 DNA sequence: TGTGCCAGCAGTTACTCATACGAGGTGGATACGCAGTATTTT.